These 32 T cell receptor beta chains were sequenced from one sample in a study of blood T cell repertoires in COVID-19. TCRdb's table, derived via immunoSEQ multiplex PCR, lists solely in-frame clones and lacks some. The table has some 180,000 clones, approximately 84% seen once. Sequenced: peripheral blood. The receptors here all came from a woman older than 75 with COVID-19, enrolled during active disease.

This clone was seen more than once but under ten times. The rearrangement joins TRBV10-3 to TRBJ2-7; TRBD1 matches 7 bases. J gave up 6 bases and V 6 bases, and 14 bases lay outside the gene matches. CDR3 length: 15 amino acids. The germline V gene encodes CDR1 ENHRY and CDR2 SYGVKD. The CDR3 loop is CAISAGRQGSPEQYF. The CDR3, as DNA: TGTGCCATCAGCGCAGGGCGACAGGGTTCCCCCGAGCAGTACTTC.

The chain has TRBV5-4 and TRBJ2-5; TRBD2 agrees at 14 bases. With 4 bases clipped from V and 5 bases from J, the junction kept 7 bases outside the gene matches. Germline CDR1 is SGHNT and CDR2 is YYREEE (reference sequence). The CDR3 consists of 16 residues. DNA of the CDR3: TGTGCCAGCAGCGCAAGGACTAGCGGGGGGTTGGAGACCCAGTACTTC. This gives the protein CASSARTSGGLETQYF. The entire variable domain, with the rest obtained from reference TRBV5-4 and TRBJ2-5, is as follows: ETGVTQSPTHLIKTRGQQVTLRCSSQSGHNTVSWYQQALGQGPQFIFQYYREEENGRGNFPPRFSGLQFPNYSSELNVNALELDDSALYLCASSARTSGGLETQYFGPGTRLLVL.

The CDR3: CATSRDLSGGAYNEQFF. The CDR3 DNA sequence: TGTGCCACCAGCAGAGATCTTAGCGGGGGGGCCTACAATGAGCAGTTCTTC. The chain uses TRBV15 and TRBJ2-1; TRBD2 agrees at 11 bases. V lost 0 bases and J lost 2; bases outside the gene matches: 3. Germline V gene data show CDR1 as LNHNV and CDR2 as YYDKDF (reference sequence). The length of the CDR3 is 17 residues. Full variable domain (missing parts from reference TRBV15 and TRBJ2-1): DAMVIQNPRYQVTQFGKPVTLSCSQTLNHNVMYWYQQKSSQAPKLLFHYYDKDFNNEADTPDNFQSRRPNTSFCFLDIRSPGLGDTAMYLCATSRDLSGGAYNEQFFGPGTRLTVL.

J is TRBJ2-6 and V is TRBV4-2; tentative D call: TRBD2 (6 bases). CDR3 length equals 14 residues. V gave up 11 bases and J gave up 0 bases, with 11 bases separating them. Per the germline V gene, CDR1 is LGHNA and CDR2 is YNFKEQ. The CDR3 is CAVGGLSGANVLTF. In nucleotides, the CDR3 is TGTGCCGTCGGAGGGCTCTCTGGGGCCAACGTCCTGACTTTC.

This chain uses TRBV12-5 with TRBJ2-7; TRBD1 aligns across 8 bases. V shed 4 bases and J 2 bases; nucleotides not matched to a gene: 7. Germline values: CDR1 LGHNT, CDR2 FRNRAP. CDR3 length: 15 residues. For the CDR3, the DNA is TGTGCTAGTGGTTCCCCGGGACAGGCTGCCTACGAGCAGTACTTC. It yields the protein CASGSPGQAAYEQYF.

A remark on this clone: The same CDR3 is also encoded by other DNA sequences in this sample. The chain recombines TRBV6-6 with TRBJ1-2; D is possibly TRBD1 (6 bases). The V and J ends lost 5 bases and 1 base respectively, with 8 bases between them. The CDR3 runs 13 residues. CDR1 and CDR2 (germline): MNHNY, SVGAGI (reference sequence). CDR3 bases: TGTGCCAGCAGTAGACAGGATAACTATGGCTACACCTTC. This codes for CASSRQDNYGYTF.

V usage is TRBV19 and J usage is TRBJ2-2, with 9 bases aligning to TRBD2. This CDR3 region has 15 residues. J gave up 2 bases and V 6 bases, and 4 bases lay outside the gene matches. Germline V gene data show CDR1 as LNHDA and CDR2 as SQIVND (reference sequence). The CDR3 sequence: CASRRAGGNTGELFF. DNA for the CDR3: TGTGCCAGTAGACGAGCGGGGGGAAACACCGGGGAGCTGTTTTTT.

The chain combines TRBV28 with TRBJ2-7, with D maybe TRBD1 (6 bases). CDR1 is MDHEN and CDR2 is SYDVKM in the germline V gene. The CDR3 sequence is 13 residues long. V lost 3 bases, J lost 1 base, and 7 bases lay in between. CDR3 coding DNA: TGTGCCAGCAGTTTGGGACAATCCTACGAGCAGTACTTC. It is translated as CASSLGQSYEQYF.

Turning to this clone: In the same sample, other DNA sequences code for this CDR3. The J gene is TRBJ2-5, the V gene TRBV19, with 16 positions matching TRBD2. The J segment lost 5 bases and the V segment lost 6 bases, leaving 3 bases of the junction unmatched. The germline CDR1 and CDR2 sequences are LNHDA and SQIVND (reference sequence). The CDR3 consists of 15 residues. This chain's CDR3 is CASSLGLAGGETQYF. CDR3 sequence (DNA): TGTGCCAGTAGCTTGGGACTAGCGGGAGGGGAGACCCAGTACTTC.

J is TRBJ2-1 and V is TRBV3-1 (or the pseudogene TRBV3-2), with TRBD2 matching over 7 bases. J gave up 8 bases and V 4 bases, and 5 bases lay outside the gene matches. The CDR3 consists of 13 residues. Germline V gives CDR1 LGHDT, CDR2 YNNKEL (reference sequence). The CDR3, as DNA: TGTGCCAGCAGCCGACTAGCTCCCCATGAGCAGTTCTTC. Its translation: CASSRLAPHEQFF.

CDR3 nucleotides: TGTGCTACCAACACGAACACAGATACGCAGTATTTT. Its translation is CATNTNTDTQYF. The rearrangement joins TRBV12-5 to TRBJ2-3; no reliable D call. The CDR3 totals 12 residues. V lost 10 bases to trimming and J lost 2 bases, with 10 bases between them. CDR1 is LGHNT, CDR2 FRNRAP, per germline.

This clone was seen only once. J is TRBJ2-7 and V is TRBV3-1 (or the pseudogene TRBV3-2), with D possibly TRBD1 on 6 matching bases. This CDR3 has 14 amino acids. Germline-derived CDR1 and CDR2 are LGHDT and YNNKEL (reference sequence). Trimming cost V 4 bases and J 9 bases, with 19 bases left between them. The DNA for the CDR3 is TGTGCCAGCAGCCCTACGACAGGCCCTAGTGGGCAGTACTTC. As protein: CASSPTTGPSGQYF.

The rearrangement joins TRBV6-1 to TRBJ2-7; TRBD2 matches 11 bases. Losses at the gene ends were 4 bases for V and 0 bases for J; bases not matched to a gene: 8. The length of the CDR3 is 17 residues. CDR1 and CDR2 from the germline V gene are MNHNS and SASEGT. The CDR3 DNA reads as TGTGCCAGCAGTGGCGGGACTAGCGGCCTCAGCTCCTACGAGCAGTACTTC. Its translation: CASSGGTSGLSSYEQYF.

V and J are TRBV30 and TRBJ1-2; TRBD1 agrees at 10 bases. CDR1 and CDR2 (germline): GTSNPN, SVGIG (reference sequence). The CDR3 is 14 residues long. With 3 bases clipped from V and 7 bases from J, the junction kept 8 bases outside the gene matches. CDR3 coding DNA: TGTGCCTGGAGCAGACAGGGGGCTTCAGGTGGCTACACCTTC. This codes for CAWSRQGASGGYTF. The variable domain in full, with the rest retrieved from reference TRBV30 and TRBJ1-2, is SQTIHQWPATLVQPVGSPLSLECTVEGTSNPNLYWYRQAAGRGLQLLFYSVGIGQISSEVPQNLSASRPQDRQFILSSKKLLLSDSGFYLCAWSRQGASGGYTFGSGTRLTVV.

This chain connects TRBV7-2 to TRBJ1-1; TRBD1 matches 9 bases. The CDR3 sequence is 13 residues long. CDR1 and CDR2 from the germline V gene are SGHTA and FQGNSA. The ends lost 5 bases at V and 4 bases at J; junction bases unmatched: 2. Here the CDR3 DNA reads TGTGCCAGCAGCCGACAGGGGGGCACTGAAGCTTTCTTT. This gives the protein CASSRQGGTEAFF.

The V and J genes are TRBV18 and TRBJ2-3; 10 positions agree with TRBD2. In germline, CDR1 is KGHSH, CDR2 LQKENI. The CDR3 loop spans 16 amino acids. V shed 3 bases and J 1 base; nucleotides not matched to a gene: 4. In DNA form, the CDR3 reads TGTGCCAGCTCACCTTGGAGCGGGGGGGGCACAGATACGCAGTATTTT. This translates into CASSPWSGGGTDTQYF.

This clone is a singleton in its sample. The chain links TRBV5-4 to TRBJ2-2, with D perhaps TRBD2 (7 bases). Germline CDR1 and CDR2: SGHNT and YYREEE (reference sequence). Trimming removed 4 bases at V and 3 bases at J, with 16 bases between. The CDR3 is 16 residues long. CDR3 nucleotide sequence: TGTGCCAGCAGCCCGTTGGGAGGGGGGTACACCGGGGAGCTGTTTTTT. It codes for CASSPLGGGYTGELFF.

The CDR3 sequence: CASSLGTSGAILNGYTF. The CDR3 region has the DNA TGTGCCAGCAGCCTTGGGACATCCGGGGCTATTTTGAATGGCTACACCTTC. The chain joins TRBV7-9 to TRBJ1-2, with D tentatively TRBD1 (6 bases). The CDR3 loop spans 17 amino acids. The ends were cut back, 5 bases at V and 6 bases at J, with 25 bases in the middle. Germline values: CDR1 SEHNR, CDR2 FQNEAQ (reference sequence).

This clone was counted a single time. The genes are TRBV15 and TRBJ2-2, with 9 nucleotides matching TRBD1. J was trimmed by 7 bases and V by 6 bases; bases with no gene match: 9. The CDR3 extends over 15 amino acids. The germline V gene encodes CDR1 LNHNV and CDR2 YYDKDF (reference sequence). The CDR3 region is CATRDPTGGSGELFF. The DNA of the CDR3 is TGTGCCACCAGAGACCCGACAGGGGGTAGCGGGGAGCTGTTTTTT. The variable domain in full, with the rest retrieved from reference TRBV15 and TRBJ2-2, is DAMVIQNPRYQVTQFGKPVTLSCSQTLNHNVMYWYQQKSSQAPKLLFHYYDKDFNNEADTPDNFQSRRPNTSFCFLDIRSPGLGDTAMYLCATRDPTGGSGELFFGEGSRLTVL.

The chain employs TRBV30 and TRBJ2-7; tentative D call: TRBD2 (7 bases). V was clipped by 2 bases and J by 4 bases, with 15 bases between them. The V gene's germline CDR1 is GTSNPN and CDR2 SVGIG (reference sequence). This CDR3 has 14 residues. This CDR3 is CAWSLGGGFYEQYF. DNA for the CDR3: TGTGCCTGGAGTCTCGGCGGGGGCTTTTACGAGCAGTACTTC.

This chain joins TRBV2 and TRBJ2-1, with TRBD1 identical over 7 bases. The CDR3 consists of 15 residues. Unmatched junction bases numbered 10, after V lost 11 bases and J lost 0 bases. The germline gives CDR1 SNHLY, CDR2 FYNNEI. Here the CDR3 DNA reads TGTGCCGTCCGGGACAGCCCCGACTCCTACAATGAGCAGTTCTTC. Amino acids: CAVRDSPDSYNEQFF.

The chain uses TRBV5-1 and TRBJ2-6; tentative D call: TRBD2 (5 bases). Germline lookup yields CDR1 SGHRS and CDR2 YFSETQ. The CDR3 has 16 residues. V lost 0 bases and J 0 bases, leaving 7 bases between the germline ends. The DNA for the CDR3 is TGCGCCAGCAGCTTGGGACTACTCTCTGGGGCCAACGTCCTGACTTTC. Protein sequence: CASSLGLLSGANVLTF.

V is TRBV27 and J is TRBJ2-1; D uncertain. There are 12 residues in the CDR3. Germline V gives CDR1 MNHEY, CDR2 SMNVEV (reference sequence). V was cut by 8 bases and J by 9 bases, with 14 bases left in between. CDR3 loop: CASCSLVSEQFF. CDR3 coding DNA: TGTGCCAGCTGCAGCCTAGTGTCTGAGCAGTTCTTC.

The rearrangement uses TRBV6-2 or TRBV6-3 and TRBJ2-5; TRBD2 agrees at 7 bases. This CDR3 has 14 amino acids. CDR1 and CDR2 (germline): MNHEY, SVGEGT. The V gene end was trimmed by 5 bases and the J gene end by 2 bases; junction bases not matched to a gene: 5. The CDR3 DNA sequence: TGTGCCAGCAGTGTAGCGGGTTCACAAGAGACCCAGTACTTC. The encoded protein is CASSVAGSQETQYF.

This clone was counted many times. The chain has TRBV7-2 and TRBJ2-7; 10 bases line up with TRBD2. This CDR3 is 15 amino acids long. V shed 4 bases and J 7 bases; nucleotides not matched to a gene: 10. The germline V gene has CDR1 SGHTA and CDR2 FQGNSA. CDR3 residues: CASSYTAGGPREQYF. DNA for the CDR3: TGTGCCAGCAGCTATACAGCGGGGGGGCCTAGGGAGCAGTACTTC.

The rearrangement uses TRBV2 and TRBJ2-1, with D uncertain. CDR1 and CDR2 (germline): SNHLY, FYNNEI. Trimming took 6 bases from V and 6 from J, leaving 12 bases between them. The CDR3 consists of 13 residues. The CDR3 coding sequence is TGTGCCAGCAGACGTCCGAACGGCAATGAGCAGTTCTTC. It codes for CASRRPNGNEQFF.

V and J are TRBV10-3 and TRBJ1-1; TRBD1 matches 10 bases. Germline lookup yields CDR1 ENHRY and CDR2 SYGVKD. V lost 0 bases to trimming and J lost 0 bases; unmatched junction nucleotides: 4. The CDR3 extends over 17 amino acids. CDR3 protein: CAISESGQGFMNTEAFF. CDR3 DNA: TGTGCCATCAGTGAGTCGGGACAGGGGTTCATGAACACTGAAGCTTTCTTT.

The CDR3 loop is CASSILYPGLAVSYEQYF. DNA for the CDR3: TGTGCCAGTAGTATTCTTTATCCGGGACTAGCCGTCTCCTACGAGCAGTACTTC. The V and J genes are TRBV19 and TRBJ2-7; 9 nucleotides match TRBD2. This CDR3 has 18 residues. Germline V CDR1 and CDR2: LNHDA, SQIVND (reference sequence). Trimming at V came to 3 bases and at J to 0 bases, leaving 12 bases not matched to a gene.

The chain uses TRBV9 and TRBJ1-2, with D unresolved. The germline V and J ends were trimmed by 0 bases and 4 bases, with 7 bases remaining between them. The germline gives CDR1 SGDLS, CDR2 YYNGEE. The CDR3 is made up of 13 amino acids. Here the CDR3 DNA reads TGTGCCAGCAGCGTAGCGGCAGGCTATGGCTACACCTTC. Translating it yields CASSVAAGYGYTF.

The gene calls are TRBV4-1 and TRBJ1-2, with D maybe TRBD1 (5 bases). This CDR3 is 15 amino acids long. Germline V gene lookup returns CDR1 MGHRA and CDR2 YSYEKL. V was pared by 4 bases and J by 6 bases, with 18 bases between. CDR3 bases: TGCGCCAGCAGCCGCGGGACGACGGGGTTCGATGGCTACACCTTC. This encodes CASSRGTTGFDGYTF.

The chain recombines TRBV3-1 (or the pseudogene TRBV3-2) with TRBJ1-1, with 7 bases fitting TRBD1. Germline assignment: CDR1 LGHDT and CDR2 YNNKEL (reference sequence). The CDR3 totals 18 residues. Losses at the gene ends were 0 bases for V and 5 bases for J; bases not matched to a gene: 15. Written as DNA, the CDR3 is TGTGCCAGCAGCCAAGATCTTAATACTCCAGGGGGAGGTACTGAAGCTTTCTTT. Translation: CASSQDLNTPGGGTEAFF.

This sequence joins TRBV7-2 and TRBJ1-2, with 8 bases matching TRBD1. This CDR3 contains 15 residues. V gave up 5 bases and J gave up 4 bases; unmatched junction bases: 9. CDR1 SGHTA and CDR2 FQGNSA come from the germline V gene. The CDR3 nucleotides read TGTGCCAGCAGCCCTGACAGGGGCGTTATCTATGGCTACACCTTC. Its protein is CASSPDRGVIYGYTF.